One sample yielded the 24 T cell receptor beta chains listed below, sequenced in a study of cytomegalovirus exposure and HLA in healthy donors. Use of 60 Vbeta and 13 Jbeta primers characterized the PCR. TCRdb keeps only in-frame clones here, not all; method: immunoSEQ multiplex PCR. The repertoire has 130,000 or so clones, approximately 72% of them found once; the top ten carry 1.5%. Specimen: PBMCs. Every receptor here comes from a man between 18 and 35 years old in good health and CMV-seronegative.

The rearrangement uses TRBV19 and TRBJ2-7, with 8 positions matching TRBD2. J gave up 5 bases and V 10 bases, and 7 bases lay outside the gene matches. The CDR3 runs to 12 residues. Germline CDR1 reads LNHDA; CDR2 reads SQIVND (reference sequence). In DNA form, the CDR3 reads TGTGCCATCCCCAGCGGGAGAAACGAGCAGTACTTC. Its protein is CAIPSGRNEQYF. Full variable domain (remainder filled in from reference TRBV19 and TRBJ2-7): DGGITQSPKYLFRKEGQNVTLSCEQNLNHDAMYWYRQDPGQGLRLIYYSQIVNDFQKGDIAEGYSVSREKKESFPLTVTSAQKNPTAFYLCAIPSGRNEQYFGPGTRLTVT.

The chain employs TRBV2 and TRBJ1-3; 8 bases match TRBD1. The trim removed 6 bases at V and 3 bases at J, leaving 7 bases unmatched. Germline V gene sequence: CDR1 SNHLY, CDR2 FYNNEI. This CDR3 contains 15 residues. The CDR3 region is CASSDQGALGNTIYF. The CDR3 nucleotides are TGTGCCAGCAGCGACCAGGGGGCGCTTGGAAACACCATATATTTT. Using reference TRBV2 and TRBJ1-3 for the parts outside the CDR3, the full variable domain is EPEVTQTPSHQVTQMGQEVILRCVPISNHLYFYWYRQILGQKVEFLVSFYNNEISEKSEIFDDQFSVERPDGSNFTLKIRSTKLEDSAMYFCASSDQGALGNTIYFGEGSWLTVV.

The CDR3 protein is CASSSGGGNQPQHF. In nucleotides, the CDR3 is TGTGCCAGCAGCTCTGGGGGGGGAAATCAGCCCCAGCATTTT. This chain links TRBV14 with TRBJ1-5; D possibly corresponds to TRBD1 (5 bases). The germline V and J ends were trimmed by 5 bases and 4 bases, with 12 bases remaining between them. Germline CDR1 is SGHDN and CDR2 is FVKESK. CDR3 length: 14 amino acids. Complete variable domain (other parts from reference TRBV14 and TRBJ1-5): EAGVTQFPSHSVIEKGQTVTLRCDPISGHDNLYWYRRVMGKEIKFLLHFVKESKQDESGMPNNRFLAERTGGTYSTLKVQPAELEDSGVYFCASSSGGGNQPQHFGDGTRLSIL.

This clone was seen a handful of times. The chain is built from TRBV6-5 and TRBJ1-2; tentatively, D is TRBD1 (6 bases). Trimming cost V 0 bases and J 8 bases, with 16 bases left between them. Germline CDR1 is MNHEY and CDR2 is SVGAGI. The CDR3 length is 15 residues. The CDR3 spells CASSYSNVQGEGYTF. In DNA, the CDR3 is TGTGCCAGCAGTTACTCGAATGTACAGGGCGAGGGCTACACCTTC.

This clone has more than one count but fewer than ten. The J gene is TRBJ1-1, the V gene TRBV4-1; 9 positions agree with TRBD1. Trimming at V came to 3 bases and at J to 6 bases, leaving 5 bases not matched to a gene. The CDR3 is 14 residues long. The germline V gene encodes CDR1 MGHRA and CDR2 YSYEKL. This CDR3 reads CASSQRGQGAEAFF. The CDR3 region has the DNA TGCGCCAGCAGCCAGAGGGGACAGGGCGCTGAAGCTTTCTTT.

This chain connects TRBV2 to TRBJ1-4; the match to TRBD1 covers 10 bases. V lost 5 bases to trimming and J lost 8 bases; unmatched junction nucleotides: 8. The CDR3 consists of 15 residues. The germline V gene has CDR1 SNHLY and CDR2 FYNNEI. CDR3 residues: CASSLRQGAREKLFF. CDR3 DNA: TGTGCCAGCAGTCTACGACAGGGGGCGCGGGAAAAACTGTTTTTT.

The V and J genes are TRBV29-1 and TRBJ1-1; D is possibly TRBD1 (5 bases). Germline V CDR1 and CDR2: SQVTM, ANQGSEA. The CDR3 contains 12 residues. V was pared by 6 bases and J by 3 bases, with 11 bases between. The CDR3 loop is CSVHRGDTEAFF. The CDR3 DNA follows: TGCAGCGTCCACCGGGGGGACACTGAAGCTTTCTTT.

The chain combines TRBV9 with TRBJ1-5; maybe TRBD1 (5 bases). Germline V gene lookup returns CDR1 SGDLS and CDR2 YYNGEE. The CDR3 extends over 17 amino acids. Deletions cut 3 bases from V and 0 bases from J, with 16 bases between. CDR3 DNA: TGTGCCAGCAGCGGGACACCGGAGCGCGATAGCAATCAGCCCCAGCATTTT. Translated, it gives CASSGTPERDSNQPQHF.

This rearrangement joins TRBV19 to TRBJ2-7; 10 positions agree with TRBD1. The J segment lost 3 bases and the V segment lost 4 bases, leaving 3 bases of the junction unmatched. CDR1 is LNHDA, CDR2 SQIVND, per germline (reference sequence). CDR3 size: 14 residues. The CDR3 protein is CASSTDRGLYEQYF. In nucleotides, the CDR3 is TGTGCCAGTAGTACTGACAGGGGGCTCTACGAGCAGTACTTC.

CDR3 residues: CASSLQGNIQPQHF. The DNA of the CDR3 is TGTGCCAGCAGCTTGCAGGGTAACATCCAGCCCCAGCATTTT. The rearrangement links TRBV5-4 to TRBJ1-5; a weak D match, TRBD1 (5 bases). Between the trimmed V and J ends, which lost 1 base and 7 bases, there was a span of 12 bases. The CDR3 runs 14 residues. Germline V gives CDR1 SGHNT, CDR2 YYREEE (reference sequence).

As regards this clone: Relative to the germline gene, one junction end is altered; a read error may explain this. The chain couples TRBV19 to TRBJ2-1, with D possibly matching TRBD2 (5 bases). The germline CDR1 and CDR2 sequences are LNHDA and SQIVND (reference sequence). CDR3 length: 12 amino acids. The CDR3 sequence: CASSIGGWLLVF. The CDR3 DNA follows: TGTGCCAGTAGTATCGGAGGTTGGCTATTGGTCTTC.

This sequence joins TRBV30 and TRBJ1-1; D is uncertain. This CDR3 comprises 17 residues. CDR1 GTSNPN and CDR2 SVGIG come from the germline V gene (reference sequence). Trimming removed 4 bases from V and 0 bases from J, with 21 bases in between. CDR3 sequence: CAWKREPWVLLNTEAFF. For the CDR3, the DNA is TGTGCCTGGAAACGGGAGCCCTGGGTCTTGCTGAACACTGAAGCTTTCTTT.

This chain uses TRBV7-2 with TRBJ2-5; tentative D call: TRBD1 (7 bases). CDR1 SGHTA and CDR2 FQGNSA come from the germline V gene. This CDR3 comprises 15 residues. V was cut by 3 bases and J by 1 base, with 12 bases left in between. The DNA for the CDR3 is TGTGCCAGCAGCTTTAGGGGGGACAGCCAAGAGACCCAGTACTTC. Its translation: CASSFRGDSQETQYF.

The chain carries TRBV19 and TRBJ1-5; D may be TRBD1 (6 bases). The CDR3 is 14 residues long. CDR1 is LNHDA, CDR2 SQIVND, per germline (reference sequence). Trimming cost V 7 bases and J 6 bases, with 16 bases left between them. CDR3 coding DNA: TGTGCCAGTAACCGGGGGGGGCCCAGTCAGCCCCAGCATTTT. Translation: CASNRGGPSQPQHF.

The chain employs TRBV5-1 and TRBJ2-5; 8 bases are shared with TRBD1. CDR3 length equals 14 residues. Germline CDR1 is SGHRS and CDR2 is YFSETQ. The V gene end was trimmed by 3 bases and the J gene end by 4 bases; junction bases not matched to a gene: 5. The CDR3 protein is CASSSGQGGETQYF. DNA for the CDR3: TGCGCCAGCAGCTCCGGACAGGGAGGAGAGACCCAGTACTTC.

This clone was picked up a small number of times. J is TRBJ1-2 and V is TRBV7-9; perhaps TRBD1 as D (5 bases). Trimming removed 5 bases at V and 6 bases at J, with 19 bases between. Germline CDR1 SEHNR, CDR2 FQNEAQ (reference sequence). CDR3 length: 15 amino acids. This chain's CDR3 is CASSSGVRGRDGYTF. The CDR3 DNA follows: TGTGCCAGCAGCAGTGGAGTTCGGGGGAGGGATGGCTACACCTTC.

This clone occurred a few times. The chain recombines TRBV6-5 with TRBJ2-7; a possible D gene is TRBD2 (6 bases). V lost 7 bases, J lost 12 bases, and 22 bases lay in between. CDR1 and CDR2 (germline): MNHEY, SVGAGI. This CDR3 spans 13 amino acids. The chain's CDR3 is CASTPATGTGVYF. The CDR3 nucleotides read TGTGCCAGCACCCCTGCCACCGGGACTGGTGTGTACTTC.

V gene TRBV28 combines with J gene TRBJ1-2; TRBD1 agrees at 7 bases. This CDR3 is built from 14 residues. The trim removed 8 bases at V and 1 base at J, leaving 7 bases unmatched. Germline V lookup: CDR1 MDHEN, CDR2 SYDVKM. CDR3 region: CASWGTVLNYGYTF. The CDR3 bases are TGTGCCAGCTGGGGGACAGTTCTTAACTATGGCTACACCTTC.

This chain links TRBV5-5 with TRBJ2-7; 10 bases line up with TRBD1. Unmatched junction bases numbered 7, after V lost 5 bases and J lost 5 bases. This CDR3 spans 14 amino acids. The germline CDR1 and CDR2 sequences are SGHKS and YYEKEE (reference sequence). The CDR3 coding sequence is TGTGCCAGCAGGGCCGGGACAGGGGTACACGAGCAGTACTTC. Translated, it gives CASRAGTGVHEQYF.

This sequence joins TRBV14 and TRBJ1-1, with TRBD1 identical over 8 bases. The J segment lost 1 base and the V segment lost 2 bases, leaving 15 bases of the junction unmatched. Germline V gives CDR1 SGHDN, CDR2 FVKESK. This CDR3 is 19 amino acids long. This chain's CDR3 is CASSQSFGTGLVPNTEAFF. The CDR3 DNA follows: TGTGCCAGCAGCCAAAGTTTTGGGACAGGTCTTGTCCCGAACACTGAAGCTTTCTTT.

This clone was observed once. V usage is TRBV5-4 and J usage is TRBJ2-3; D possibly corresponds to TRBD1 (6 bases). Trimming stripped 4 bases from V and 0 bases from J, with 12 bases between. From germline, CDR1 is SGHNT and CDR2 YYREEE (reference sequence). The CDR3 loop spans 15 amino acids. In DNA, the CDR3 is TGTGCCAGCAGCCGCAGGGGCCCTAGCACAGATACGCAGTATTTT. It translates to CASSRRGPSTDTQYF. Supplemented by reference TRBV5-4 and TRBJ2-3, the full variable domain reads ETGVTQSPTHLIKTRGQQVTLRCSSQSGHNTVSWYQQALGQGPQFIFQYYREEENGRGNFPPRFSGLQFPNYSSELNVNALELDDSALYLCASSRRGPSTDTQYFGPGTRLTVL.

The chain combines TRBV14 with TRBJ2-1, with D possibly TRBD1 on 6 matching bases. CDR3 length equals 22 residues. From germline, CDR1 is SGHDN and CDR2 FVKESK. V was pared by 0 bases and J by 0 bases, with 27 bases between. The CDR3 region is CASSQDSTQDRTPYSSYNEQFF. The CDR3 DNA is TGTGCCAGCAGCCAAGACTCCACTCAGGACAGAACTCCCTACTCCTCCTACAATGAGCAGTTCTTC.

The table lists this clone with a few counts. The CDR3 loop is CASSQDLTQPYEQYF. The CDR3 nucleotides are TGTGCCAGCAGCCAAGATCTAACGCAACCTTACGAGCAGTACTTC. V is TRBV14 and J is TRBJ2-7; the D is unclear. The CDR3 is made up of 15 amino acids. In germline, CDR1 is SGHDN, CDR2 FVKESK. V lost 0 bases and J 4 bases, leaving 13 bases between the germline ends.

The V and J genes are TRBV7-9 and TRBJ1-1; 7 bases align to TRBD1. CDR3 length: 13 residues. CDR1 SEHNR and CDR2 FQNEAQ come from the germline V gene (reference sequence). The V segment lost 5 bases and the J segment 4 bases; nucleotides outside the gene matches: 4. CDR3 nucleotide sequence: TGTGCCAGCAGCCCCACAGGGGCCACTGAAGCTTTCTTT. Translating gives CASSPTGATEAFF.